A selection of T cell receptor beta chains follows, all from one sample in a study of T cell responses to AZD1222 COVID-19 vaccine. Profiling relied on immunoSEQ multiplex PCR, and the TCRdb table lists in-frame clones only, not all of them. This repertoire shows 150,000 to 200,000 clones, 85% to 95% found once; its top ten account for 3.5% to 4.5%. The sequencing used peripheral blood, collected on day 0 of AZD1222 vaccination. The receptors were sampled from an adult in good health. Both conserved end residues are part of each CDR3. A D gene is named only where the DNA matches it firmly. Size tells how often a clone was seen (once, few, many) or the class of an expanded clone, and some rows leave it out.

>TRBD2|TRBV3-1/TRBV3-2|TRBJ2-1|.
CASSHSGSSYNEQFF
TGTGCCAGCAGCCATAGCGGGAGCTCCTACAATGAGCAGTTCTTC
>.|TRBV6-2/TRBV6-3|TRBJ1-1|.
CASSSPVVNMEAFF
TGTGCCAGCAGTTCCCCGGTGGTGAACATGGAAGCTTTCTTT
>.|TRBV7-2|TRBJ2-1|.
CASSFYIDNEQFF
TGTGCCAGCAGCTTTTATATCGACAATGAGCAGTTCTTC
>.|TRBV4-1|TRBJ1-2|.
CASSLAQVGSGYTF
TGCGCCAGCAGCCTGGCCCAGGTGGGGTCTGGCTACACCTTC
>.|TRBV2|TRBJ2-7|.
CASVGPSSYEQYF
TGTGCCAGCGTGGGCCCTAGCTCCTACGAGCAGTACTTC
>.|TRBV6-5|TRBJ1-1|.
CASSVDTYRTEAFF
TGTGCCAGCAGCGTTGACACCTATCGCACTGAAGCTTTCTTT
>TRBD1|TRBV10-3|TRBJ1-1|.
CAISSSAGQDSLNTEAFF
TGTGCCATCAGTTCCTCCGCGGGACAGGATTCCTTGAACACTGAAGCTTTCTTT
>.|TRBV6-5|TRBJ1-1|.
CASTLNFGNTEAFF
TGTGCCAGCACCCTCAATTTTGGGAACACTGAAGCTTTCTTT
>.|TRBV10-3|TRBJ2-1|.
CAISEGRQYNEQFF
TGTGCCATCAGTGAGGGGCGGCAGTACAATGAGCAGTTCTTC
>.|TRBV5-4|TRBJ1-1|once
CASSSWTAVGNTEAFF
TGTGCCAGCAGCTCTTGGACAGCGGTGGGGAACACTGAAGCTTTCTTT
>TRBD2|TRBV25-1|TRBJ2-1|.
CASNGGVRENFYNEQFF
TGTGCCAGCAATGGTGGGGTGCGGGAGAACTTCTACAATGAGCAGTTCTTC
>.|TRBV19|TRBJ2-7|.
CASSINSVNYEQYF
TGTGCCAGTAGTATAAACAGTGTTAACTACGAGCAGTACTTC
>.|TRBV19|TRBJ1-3|once
CASSTPGLGNTIYF
TGTGCCAGTAGTACCCCTGGGCTCGGGAACACCATATATTTT
>.|TRBV3-1/TRBV3-2|TRBJ2-1|.
CASSQNSGSNEQFF
TGTGCCAGCAGCCAAAATTCCGGCTCCAATGAGCAGTTCTTC
>TRBD1|TRBV15|TRBJ1-1|once
CATSTWDRGSEAFF
TGTGCCACCAGCACATGGGACAGGGGGAGTGAAGCTTTCTTT
>.|TRBV7-2|TRBJ1-1|.
CASSPDRISNTEAFF
TGTGCCAGCAGCCCCGACCGAATAAGTAACACTGAAGCTTTCTTT
>.|TRBV4-1|TRBJ1-5|.
CASSQGYRNQPQHF
TGCGCCAGCAGCCAAGGTTACAGGAATCAGCCCCAGCATTTT